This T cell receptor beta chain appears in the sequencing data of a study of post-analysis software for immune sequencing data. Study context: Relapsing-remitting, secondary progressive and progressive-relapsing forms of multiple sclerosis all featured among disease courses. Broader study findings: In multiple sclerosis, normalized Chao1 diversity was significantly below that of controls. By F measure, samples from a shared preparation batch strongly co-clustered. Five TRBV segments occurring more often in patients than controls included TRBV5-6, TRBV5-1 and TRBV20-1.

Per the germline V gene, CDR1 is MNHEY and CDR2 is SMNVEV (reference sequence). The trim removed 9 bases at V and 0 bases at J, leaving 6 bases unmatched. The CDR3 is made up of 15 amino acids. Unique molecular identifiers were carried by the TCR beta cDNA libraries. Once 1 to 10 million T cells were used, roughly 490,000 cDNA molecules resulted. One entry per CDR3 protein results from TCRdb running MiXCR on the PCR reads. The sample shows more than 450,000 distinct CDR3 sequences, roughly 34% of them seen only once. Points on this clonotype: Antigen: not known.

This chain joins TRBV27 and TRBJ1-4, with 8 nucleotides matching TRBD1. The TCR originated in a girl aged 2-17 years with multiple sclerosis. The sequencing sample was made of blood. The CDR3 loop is CASRQGLATNEKLFF. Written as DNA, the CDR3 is TGTGCCAGTCGACAGGGGCTAGCAACTAATGAAAAACTGTTTTTT.